The 14 T cell receptor beta chains below come from one sample, sequenced in a study of blood T cell repertoires in COVID-19. The table came from immunoSEQ multiplex PCR; TCRdb's copy has only in-frame clones and leaves some out. The table includes 200,000 to 300,000 clones, approximately 88% detected once. The specimen sequenced was peripheral blood. The source of these receptors is a human donor in a cohort sampled during active COVID-19.

V is TRBV20-1 and J is TRBJ1-1; a possible D gene is TRBD1 (6 bases). The germline V and J ends were trimmed by 3 bases and 4 bases, with 12 bases remaining between them. This CDR3 region has 13 residues. Germline values: CDR1 DFQATT, CDR2 SNEGSKA (reference sequence). The DNA of the CDR3 is TGCAGTGCTAGTAAGGGGGTAGGCACTGAAGCTTTCTTT. Translated, it gives CSASKGVGTEAFF.

V is TRBV28 and J is TRBJ2-7, with D maybe TRBD2 (5 bases). Germline V gene lookup returns CDR1 MDHEN and CDR2 SYDVKM. V lost 6 bases and J lost 9, with 15 bases in between. The CDR3 spans 12 residues. In nucleotides, the CDR3 is TGTGCCAGCAGGATTAATTCGGGAAGGCAGTACTTC. Translation gives CASRINSGRQYF. Using reference TRBV28 and TRBJ2-7 for the parts outside the CDR3, the full variable domain is DVKVTQSSRYLVKRTGEKVFLECVQDMDHENMFWYRQDPGLGLRLIYFSYDVKMKEKGDIPEGYSVSREKKERFSLILESASTNQTSMYLCASRINSGRQYFGPGTRLTVT.

This clone was picked up one time. The V and J genes are TRBV4-3 and TRBJ1-4; D not certain. The CDR3 sequence is 16 residues long. Per germline, CDR1 LGHNA and CDR2 YSLEER. The V and J ends lost 0 bases and 8 bases respectively, with 16 bases between them. In DNA, the CDR3 is TGCGCCAGCAGCCAAGATTTTATCGGAGGGAACGAAAAACTGTTTTTT. This encodes CASSQDFIGGNEKLFF.

This chain joins TRBV6-2 or TRBV6-3 and TRBJ2-2; 11 bases line up with TRBD2. With 5 bases clipped from V and 8 bases from J, the junction kept 10 bases outside the gene matches. Germline CDR1 and CDR2: MNHEY and SVGEGT. This CDR3 has 16 residues. This chain's CDR3 is CASSKVSGRAEGELFF. The CDR3 DNA reads as TGTGCCAGCAGTAAAGTTAGCGGGAGGGCCGAAGGGGAGCTGTTTTTT.

This clone came up once. The rearrangement links TRBV25-1 to TRBJ1-1; D possibly corresponds to TRBD1 (5 bases). With 2 bases removed from V and 0 bases from J, the gap between germline ends came to 13 bases. This CDR3 has 16 residues. Germline values: CDR1 MGHDK, CDR2 SYGVNS. The CDR3 here is CASSEARGGLNTEAFF. The CDR3 DNA follows: TGTGCCAGCAGTGAAGCTCGGGGGGGACTGAACACTGAAGCTTTCTTT.

CDR3 nucleotide sequence: TGTGCCAGCAGCACAGGGAGCTCCTACAATGAGCAGTTCTTC. Encoded protein: CASSTGSSYNEQFF. The chain uses TRBV3-1 (or the pseudogene TRBV3-2) and TRBJ2-1; D is perhaps TRBD1 (6 bases). The CDR3 spans 14 residues. Germline V gene lookup returns CDR1 LGHDT and CDR2 YNNKEL (reference sequence). V dropped 5 bases and J dropped 0 bases, with 8 bases sitting between them.

The chain combines TRBV5-6 with TRBJ1-3; 7 bases fit TRBD1. Germline assignment: CDR1 SGHDT and CDR2 YYEEEE. This CDR3 region has 15 residues. The V and J ends lost 3 bases and 4 bases, in that order; junction bases with no gene match: 7. The CDR3 region has the DNA TGTGCCAGCAGCTACGGGACAGTAGGCGGAAACACCATATATTTT. It yields the protein CASSYGTVGGNTIYF.

CDR3 residues: CASRRQGMDEQYF. The CDR3 bases are TGTGCCAGCAGGCGGCAGGGTATGGACGAGCAGTACTTC. The gene calls are TRBV27 and TRBJ2-7, with D possibly being TRBD1 (5 bases). The CDR3 runs 13 residues. V lost 6 bases, J lost 5 bases, and 14 bases lay in between. The germline V gene encodes CDR1 MNHEY and CDR2 SMNVEV (reference sequence).

CDR3 sequence reads: CASSIDINLQGPQHF. The CDR3 bases are TGTGCCAGTAGTATAGATATCAACCTCCAGGGGCCCCAGCATTTT. The chain carries TRBV19 and TRBJ1-5; D perhaps matches TRBD1 (5 bases). The CDR3 contains 15 residues. Trimming removed 0 bases from V and 9 bases from J, with 15 bases in between. CDR1 and CDR2 (germline): LNHDA, SQIVND (reference sequence).

This clone was picked up a small number of times. The V call is TRBV7-3, the J call TRBJ1-1; D gene ambiguous. This CDR3 comprises 14 residues. Trimming left V 5 bases short and J 1 base short, with 11 bases between. CDR1 is SGHTA, CDR2 FQGTGA, per germline. The CDR3 DNA follows: TGTGCCAGCAGCCCTGAGGGCCCGAACACTGAAGCTTTCTTT. Its translation is CASSPEGPNTEAFF.

The rearrangement uses TRBV3-1 (or the pseudogene TRBV3-2) and TRBJ1-1; no definite D call. V lost 1 base, J lost 8 bases, and 11 bases lay in between. The CDR3 length is 13 residues. In germline, CDR1 is LGHDT, CDR2 YNNKEL (reference sequence). CDR3 in DNA: TGTGCCAGCAGCCAAGGAGGTTTAGGAGAAGCTTTCTTT. Translating it yields CASSQGGLGEAFF.

The chain has TRBV30 and TRBJ1-1, with 9 bases lining up with TRBD1. The V gene end was trimmed by 3 bases and the J gene end by 6 bases; junction bases not matched to a gene: 11. This CDR3 contains 15 residues. Looked up from germline, CDR1 is GTSNPN and CDR2 is SVGIG (reference sequence). The CDR3, as DNA: TGTGCCTGGAGACCCAGCGGGACAGGGACTCCTGAAGCTTTCTTT. Encoded protein: CAWRPSGTGTPEAFF. Filled out from reference TRBV30 and TRBJ1-1, the complete variable domain reads SQTIHQWPATLVQPVGSPLSLECTVEGTSNPNLYWYRQAAGRGLQLLFYSVGIGQISSEVPQNLSASRPQDRQFILSSKKLLLSDSGFYLCAWRPSGTGTPEAFFGQGTRLTVV.

The V and J genes are TRBV7-2 and TRBJ2-1; 9 bases map to TRBD2. Per germline, CDR1 SGHTA and CDR2 FQGNSA. The CDR3 runs 15 residues. V shed 2 bases and J 5 bases; nucleotides not matched to a gene: 4. CDR3 residues: CASSLQRGADNEQFF. DNA for the CDR3: TGTGCCAGCAGCTTACAGCGGGGGGCCGACAATGAGCAGTTCTTC.

V is TRBV7-9 and J is TRBJ1-2; the D is unclear. The CDR3 length is 14 residues. CDR1 is SEHNR and CDR2 is FQNEAQ in the germline V gene (reference sequence). V shed 5 bases and J shed 5 bases, with 15 bases lying between them. The CDR3, as DNA: TGTGCCAGCAGCCAGACACGGATATTATATGGCTACACCTTC. This gives the protein CASSQTRILYGYTF.